This T cell receptor beta chain was captured by sequencing in a study of blood T cells in healthy people across ages. Across the whole study: In model experiments, template switching was able to capture about one barcoded beta molecule for every two T cells that were present. The study's findings and limits: A strong correlation was seen between TCR beta diversity and naive T cell percentage. Leaving the PBMCs unsorted stopped any conclusive comparison of naive versus antigen-experienced cells.

Through a sample-barcoded 5' primer and a J-beta primer mix, a second PCR was run for roughly 6 to 11 cycles. From the 5' RACE reads, TCRdb called clonotypes with MiXCR, one entry per CDR3 protein. The top ten hold about 13% of the sample, which has over 500,000 distinct CDR3 sequences, 40% to 65% seen once. This clonotype was counted a few times. Its antigen is unknown. The germline V gene encodes CDR1 SGHAT and CDR2 FQDESV (reference sequence). V was clipped by 5 bases and J by 7 bases, with 17 bases between them. The CDR3 consists of 14 residues. Sequencing was performed on blood. The TCR was taken from a woman older than 75 in good health. The chain links TRBV11-1 to TRBJ1-1, with D perhaps matching TRBD1 (6 bases). CDR3 sequence: CASSVDRHPDEAFF. The CDR3 DNA reads TGTGCCAGCAGCGTAGACAGGCACCCCGATGAAGCTTTCTTT.